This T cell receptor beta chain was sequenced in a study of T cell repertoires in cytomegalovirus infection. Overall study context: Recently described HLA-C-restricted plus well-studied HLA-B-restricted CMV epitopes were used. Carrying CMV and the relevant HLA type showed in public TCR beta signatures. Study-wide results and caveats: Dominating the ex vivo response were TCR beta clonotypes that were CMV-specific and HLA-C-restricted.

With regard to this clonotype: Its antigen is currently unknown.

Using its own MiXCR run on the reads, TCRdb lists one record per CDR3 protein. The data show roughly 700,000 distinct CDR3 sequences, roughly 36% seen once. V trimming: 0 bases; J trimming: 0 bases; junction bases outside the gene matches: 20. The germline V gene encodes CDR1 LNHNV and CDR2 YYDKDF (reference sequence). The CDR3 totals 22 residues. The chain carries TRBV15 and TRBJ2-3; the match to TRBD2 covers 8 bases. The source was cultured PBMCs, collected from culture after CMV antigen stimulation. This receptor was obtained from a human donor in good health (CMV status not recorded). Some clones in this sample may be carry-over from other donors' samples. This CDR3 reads CATSRDGKRGQQLLESTDTQYF. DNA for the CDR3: TGTGCCACCAGCAGAGATGGCAAGCGGGGGCAACAACTCCTCGAGAGCACAGATACGCAGTATTTT. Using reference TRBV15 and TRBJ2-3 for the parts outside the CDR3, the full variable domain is DAMVIQNPRYQVTQFGKPVTLSCSQTLNHNVMYWYQQKSSQAPKLLFHYYDKDFNNEADTPDNFQSRRPNTSFCFLDIRSPGLGDTAMYLCATSRDGKRGQQLLESTDTQYFGPGTRLTVL.